The sequence of this TCR beta chain was determined in a study of CD8 T cells in ankylosing spondylitis. Study observations and caveats: Earlier studies detected some motif variants in reactive arthritis synovial fluid and blood. Reports say disease-linked clones showed up significantly more in matched ankylosing spondylitis synovial fluid. Clones linked to disease, bearing a CD8+ phenotype, were relatively rare in peripheral blood.

Worth noting for this clonotype: Its antigen is not known. At one end the junction does not follow the germline gene, possibly because of a read error.

Germline loops: CDR1 ENHRY, CDR2 SYGVKD. The CDR3 is 14 amino acids. Quantitative 5'-RACE with molecular barcodes produced the TCR beta libraries. MiXCR, run by TCRdb on the 5' RACE reads, gives a single entry per CDR3 protein. Altogether roughly 35,000 distinct CDR3 sequences are present, 11% being singletons, with the ten largest covering around 20%. The source is a male donor with ankylosing spondylitis. What was sequenced was synovial fluid, either unsorted or a sorted T cell fraction (not recorded which). V gene TRBV10-3 combines with J gene TRBJ1-2; no firm D call. The CDR3 sequence: CAISYDVEGESVYF. In DNA form, the CDR3 reads TGTGCCATCAGTTACGACGTCGAGGGAGAATCAGTCTACTTC.